The clone carrying this T cell receptor beta chain was recorded once. The data were taken from a study of cytomegalovirus exposure and HLA in healthy donors. V gave up 0 bases and J gave up 4 bases; unmatched junction bases: 2. The CDR3 is 14 residues long. Germline-derived CDR1 and CDR2 are GTSNPN and SVGIG (reference sequence). The PCR employed 60 Vbeta primers together with 13 Jbeta primers. Measured with immunoSEQ multiplex PCR; TCRdb has only the in-frame clones, and not every one. The sample has some 200,000 clones; approximately 80% are singletons. This clonotype was sampled from a boy aged 2 to 10 in good health and CMV-seronegative. The V gene is TRBV30, the J gene TRBJ2-5, with 10 bases matching TRBD1. Sample: PBMCs. The CDR3 reads CAWSVGQGGETQYF. The CDR3, as DNA: TGTGCCTGGAGTGTAGGACAGGGGGGAGAGACCCAGTACTTC.